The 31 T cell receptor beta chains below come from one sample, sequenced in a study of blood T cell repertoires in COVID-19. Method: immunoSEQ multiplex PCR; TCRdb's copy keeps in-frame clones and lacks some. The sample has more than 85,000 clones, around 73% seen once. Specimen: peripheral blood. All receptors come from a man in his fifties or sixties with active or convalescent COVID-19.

This CDR3 is CASSQDKAVSSRNEQFF. The DNA for the CDR3 is TGCGCCAGCAGCCAAGATAAAGCGGTATCGTCTCGCAATGAGCAGTTCTTC. The V and J genes are TRBV4-1 and TRBJ2-1; TRBD2 might be the D (5 bases). The germline V gene has CDR1 MGHRA and CDR2 YSYEKL. The CDR3 is made up of 17 amino acids. The V and J ends lost 0 bases and 6 bases respectively, with 18 bases between them.

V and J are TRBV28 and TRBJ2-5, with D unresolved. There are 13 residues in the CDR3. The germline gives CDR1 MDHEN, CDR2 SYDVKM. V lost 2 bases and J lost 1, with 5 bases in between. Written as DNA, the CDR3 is TGTGCCAGCAGTTTACAGTCCCAAGAGACCCAGTACTTC. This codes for CASSLQSQETQYF.

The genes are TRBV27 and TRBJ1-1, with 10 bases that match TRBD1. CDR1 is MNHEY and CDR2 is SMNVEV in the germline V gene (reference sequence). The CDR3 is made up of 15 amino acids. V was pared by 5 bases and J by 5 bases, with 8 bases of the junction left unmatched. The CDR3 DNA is TGTGCCAGCAGTCCGTGGGACAGGGGAGGAACTGAAGCTTTCTTT. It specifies CASSPWDRGGTEAFF.

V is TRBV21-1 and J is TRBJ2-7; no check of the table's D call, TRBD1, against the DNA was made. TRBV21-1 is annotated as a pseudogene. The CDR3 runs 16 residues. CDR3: CARHSPRQTLLGEQYV. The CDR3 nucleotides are TGTGCCAGGCACTCGCCCCGACAGACTCTGTTGGGTGAGCAGTACGTC.

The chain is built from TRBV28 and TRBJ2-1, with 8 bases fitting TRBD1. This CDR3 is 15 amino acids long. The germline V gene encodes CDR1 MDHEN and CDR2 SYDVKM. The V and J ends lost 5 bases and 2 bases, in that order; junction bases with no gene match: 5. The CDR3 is CASSNRGVTYNEQFF. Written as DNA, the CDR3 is TGTGCCAGCAGTAACAGGGGGGTAACCTACAATGAGCAGTTCTTC.

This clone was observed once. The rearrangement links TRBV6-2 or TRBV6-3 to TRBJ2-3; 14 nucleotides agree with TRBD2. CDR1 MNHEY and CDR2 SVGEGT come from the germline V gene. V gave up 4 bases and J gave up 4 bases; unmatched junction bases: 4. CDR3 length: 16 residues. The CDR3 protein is CASSSTSGRDADTQYF. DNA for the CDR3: TGTGCCAGCAGTTCGACTAGCGGGAGGGATGCAGATACGCAGTATTTT.

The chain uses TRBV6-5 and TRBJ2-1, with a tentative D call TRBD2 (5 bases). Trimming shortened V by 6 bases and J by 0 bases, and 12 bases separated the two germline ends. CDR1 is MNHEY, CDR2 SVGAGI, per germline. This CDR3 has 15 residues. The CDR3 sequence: CASSGVSGSYNEQFF. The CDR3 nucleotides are TGTGCCAGCAGCGGGGTAAGCGGCTCCTACAATGAGCAGTTCTTC.

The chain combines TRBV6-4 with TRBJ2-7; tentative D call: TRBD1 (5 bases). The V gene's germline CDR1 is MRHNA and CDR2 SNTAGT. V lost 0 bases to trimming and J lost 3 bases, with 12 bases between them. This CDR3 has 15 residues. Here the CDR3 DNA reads TGTGCCAGCAGTGACTCTGGCAGGGTCCACTACGAGCAGTACTTC. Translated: CASSDSGRVHYEQYF.

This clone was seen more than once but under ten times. The CDR3 nucleotides read TGTGCCAGCACCCCATCCGACAGGGAACCCTACGAGCAGTACTTC. It translates to CASTPSDREPYEQYF. V usage is TRBV3-1 (or the pseudogene TRBV3-2) and J usage is TRBJ2-7; TRBD1 agrees at 7 bases. The CDR3 totals 15 residues. CDR1 and CDR2 (germline): LGHDT, YNNKEL (reference sequence). V lost 7 bases to trimming and J lost 2 bases; unmatched junction nucleotides: 11.

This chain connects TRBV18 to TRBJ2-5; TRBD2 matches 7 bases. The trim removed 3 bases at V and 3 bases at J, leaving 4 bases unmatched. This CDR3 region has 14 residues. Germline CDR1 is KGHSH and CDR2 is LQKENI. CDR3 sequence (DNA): TGTGCCAGCTCACCTTACAGCGGGGAAGAGACCCAGTACTTC. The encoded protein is CASSPYSGEETQYF.

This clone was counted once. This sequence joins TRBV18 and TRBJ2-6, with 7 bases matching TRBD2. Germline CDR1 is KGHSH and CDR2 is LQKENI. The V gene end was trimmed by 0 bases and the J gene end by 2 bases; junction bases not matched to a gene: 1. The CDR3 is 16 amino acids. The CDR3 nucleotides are TGTGCCAGCTCACCACCGGGGAGGGCTGGGGCCAACGTCCTGACTTTC. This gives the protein CASSPPGRAGANVLTF.

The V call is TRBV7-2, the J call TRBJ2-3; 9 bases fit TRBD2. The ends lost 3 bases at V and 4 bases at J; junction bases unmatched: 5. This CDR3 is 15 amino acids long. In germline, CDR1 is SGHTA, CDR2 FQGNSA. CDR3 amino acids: CASSFMSGRSDTQYF. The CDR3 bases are TGTGCCAGCAGCTTCATGAGCGGGAGGTCAGATACGCAGTATTTT. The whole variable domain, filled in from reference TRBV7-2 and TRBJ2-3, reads GAGVSQSPSNKVTEKGKDVELRCDPISGHTALYWYRQSLGQGLEFLIYFQGNSAPDKSGLPSDRFSAERTGGSVSTLTIQRTQQEDSAVYLCASSFMSGRSDTQYFGPGTRLTVL.

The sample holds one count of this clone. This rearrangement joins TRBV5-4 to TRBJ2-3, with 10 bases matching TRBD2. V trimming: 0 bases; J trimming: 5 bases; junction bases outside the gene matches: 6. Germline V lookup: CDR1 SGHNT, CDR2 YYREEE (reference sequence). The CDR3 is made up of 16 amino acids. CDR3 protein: CASSLGLAGSKDTQYF. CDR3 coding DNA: TGTGCCAGCAGCTTGGGACTAGCGGGTTCCAAAGATACGCAGTATTTT. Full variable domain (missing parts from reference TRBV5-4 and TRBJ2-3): ETGVTQSPTHLIKTRGQQVTLRCSSQSGHNTVSWYQQALGQGPQFIFQYYREEENGRGNFPPRFSGLQFPNYSSELNVNALELDDSALYLCASSLGLAGSKDTQYFGPGTRLTVL.

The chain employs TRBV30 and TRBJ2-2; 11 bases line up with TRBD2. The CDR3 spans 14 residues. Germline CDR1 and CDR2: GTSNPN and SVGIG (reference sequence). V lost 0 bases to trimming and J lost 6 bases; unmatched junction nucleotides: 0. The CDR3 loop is CAWSVLAGAGELFF. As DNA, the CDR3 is TGTGCCTGGAGTGTACTAGCGGGAGCCGGGGAGCTGTTTTTT.

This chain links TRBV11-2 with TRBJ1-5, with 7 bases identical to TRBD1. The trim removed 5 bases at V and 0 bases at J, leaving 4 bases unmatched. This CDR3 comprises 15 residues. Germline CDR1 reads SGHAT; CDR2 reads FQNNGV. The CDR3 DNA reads TGTGCCAGCAGCCCAGGGGGATATAGCAATCAGCCCCAGCATTTT. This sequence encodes CASSPGGYSNQPQHF. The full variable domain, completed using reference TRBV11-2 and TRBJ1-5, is EAGVAQSPRYKIIEKRQSVAFWCNPISGHATLYWYQQILGQGPKLLIQFQNNGVVDDSQLPKDRFSAERLKGVDSTLKIQPAKLEDSAVYLCASSPGGYSNQPQHFGDGTRLSIL.

CDR3 residues: CASSQEGSLGQGFSYEQYF. The CDR3 nucleotides are TGTGCCAGCAGCCAAGAGGGAAGCCTTGGACAGGGGTTCTCCTACGAGCAGTACTTC. The chain is built from TRBV3-1 (or the pseudogene TRBV3-2) and TRBJ2-7; 9 positions match TRBD1. V was pared by 0 bases and J by 0 bases, with 12 bases of the junction left unmatched. The germline gives CDR1 LGHDT, CDR2 YNNKEL (reference sequence). The CDR3 runs to 19 residues.

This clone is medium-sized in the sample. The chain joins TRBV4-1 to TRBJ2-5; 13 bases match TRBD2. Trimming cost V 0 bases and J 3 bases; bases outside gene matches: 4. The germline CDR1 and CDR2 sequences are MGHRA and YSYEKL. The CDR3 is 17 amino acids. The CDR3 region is CASSQDLGTSGKETQYF. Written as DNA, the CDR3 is TGCGCCAGCAGCCAAGATCTCGGGACTAGCGGGAAAGAGACCCAGTACTTC.

The CDR3 coding sequence is TGTGCCAGCAGTGCCGCCGGACCGGGACAGGGCTACAATGAGCAGTTCTTC. Translating gives CASSAAGPGQGYNEQFF. V and J are TRBV28 and TRBJ2-1; TRBD1 aligns across 9 bases. CDR3 length: 17 amino acids. V was clipped by 5 bases and J by 3 bases; unmatched bases: 11. CDR1 and CDR2 from the germline V gene are MDHEN and SYDVKM.

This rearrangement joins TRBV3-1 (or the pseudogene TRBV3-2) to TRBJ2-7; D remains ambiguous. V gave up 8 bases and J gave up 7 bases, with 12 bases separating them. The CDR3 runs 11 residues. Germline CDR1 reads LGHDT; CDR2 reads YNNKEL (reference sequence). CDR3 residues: CASSRYSEQYF. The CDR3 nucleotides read TGTGCCAGCTCCCGCTATTCTGAGCAGTACTTC.

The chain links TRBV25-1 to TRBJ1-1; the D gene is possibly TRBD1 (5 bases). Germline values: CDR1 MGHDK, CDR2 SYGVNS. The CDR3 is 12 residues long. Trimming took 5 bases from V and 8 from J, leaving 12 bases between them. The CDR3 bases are TGTGCCAGCAGTCGCGGGGCAGGGGAAGCTTTCTTT. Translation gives CASSRGAGEAFF.

The CDR3 reads CASSTTGRGNNSPLHF. The CDR3 region has the DNA TGTGCCAGCAGCACGACCGGACGGGGGAATAATTCACCCCTCCACTTT. The chain carries TRBV7-2 and TRBJ1-6; D might be TRBD1 (5 bases). The CDR3 has 16 residues. Germline-derived CDR1 and CDR2 are SGHTA and FQGNSA. Trimming took off 5 bases at V and 5 bases at J, with 16 bases between the two ends.

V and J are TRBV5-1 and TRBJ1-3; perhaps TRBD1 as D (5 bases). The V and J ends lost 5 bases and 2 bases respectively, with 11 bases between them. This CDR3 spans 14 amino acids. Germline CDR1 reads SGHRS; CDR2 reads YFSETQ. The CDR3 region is CASSPGIAGNTIYF. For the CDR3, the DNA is TGCGCCAGCAGTCCAGGGATAGCTGGAAACACCATATATTTT.

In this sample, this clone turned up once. In DNA, the CDR3 is TGTGCCAGCAGTCCGCCGACAGGGATGCTCTACGAGCAGTACTTC. Encoded protein: CASSPPTGMLYEQYF. This sequence joins TRBV28 and TRBJ2-7; TRBD1 matches 7 bases. CDR1 and CDR2 from the germline V gene are MDHEN and SYDVKM. The CDR3 covers 15 residues. V shed 5 bases and J 3 bases; nucleotides not matched to a gene: 10.

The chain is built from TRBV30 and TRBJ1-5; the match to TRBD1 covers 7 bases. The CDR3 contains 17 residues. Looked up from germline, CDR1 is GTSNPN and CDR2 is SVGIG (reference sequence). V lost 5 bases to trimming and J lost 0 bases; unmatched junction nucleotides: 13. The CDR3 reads CAWSRDRHPNSNQPQHF. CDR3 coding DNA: TGTGCCTGGTCACGGGACAGACATCCCAATAGCAATCAGCCCCAGCATTTT.

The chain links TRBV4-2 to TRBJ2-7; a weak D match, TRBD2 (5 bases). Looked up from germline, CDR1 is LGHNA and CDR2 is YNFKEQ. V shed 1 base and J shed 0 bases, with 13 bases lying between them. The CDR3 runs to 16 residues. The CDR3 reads CASSQVGLPSSYEQYF. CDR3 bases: TGTGCCAGCAGCCAAGTAGGACTGCCCAGCTCCTACGAGCAGTACTTC.

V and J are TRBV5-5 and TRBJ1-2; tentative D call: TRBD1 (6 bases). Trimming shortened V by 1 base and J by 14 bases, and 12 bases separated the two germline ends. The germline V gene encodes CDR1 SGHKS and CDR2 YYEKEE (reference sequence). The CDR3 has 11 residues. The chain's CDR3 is CASSLFTGITF. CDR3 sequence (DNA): TGTGCCAGCAGCTTGTTTACAGGGATAACCTTC.

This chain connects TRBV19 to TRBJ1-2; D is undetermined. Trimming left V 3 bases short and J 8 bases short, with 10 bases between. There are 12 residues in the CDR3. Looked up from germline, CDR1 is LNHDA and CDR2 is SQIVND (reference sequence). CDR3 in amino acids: CASSIEGRGYTF. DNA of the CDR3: TGTGCCAGTAGTATTGAGGGAAGAGGCTACACCTTC.

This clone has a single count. In DNA form, the CDR3 reads TGTGCCAGCAGTGAAGGTCTAGACTATGAGCAGTTCTTC. Its protein product is CASSEGLDYEQFF. This chain joins TRBV2 and TRBJ2-1; no definite D call. The ends were cut back, 1 base at V and 8 bases at J, with 9 bases in the middle. Germline V lookup: CDR1 SNHLY, CDR2 FYNNEI. This CDR3 spans 13 amino acids. The entire variable domain, with the rest obtained from reference TRBV2 and TRBJ2-1, is as follows: EPEVTQTPSHQVTQMGQEVILRCVPISNHLYFYWYRQILGQKVEFLVSFYNNEISEKSEIFDDQFSVERPDGSNFTLKIRSTKLEDSAMYFCASSEGLDYEQFFGPGTRLTVL.

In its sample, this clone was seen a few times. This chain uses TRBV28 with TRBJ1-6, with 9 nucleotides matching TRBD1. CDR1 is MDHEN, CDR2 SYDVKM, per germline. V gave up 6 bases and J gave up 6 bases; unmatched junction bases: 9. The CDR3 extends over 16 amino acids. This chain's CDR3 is CASSLPAGQGNSPLHF. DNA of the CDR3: TGTGCCAGCAGCCTCCCCGCGGGACAGGGTAATTCACCCCTCCACTTT.

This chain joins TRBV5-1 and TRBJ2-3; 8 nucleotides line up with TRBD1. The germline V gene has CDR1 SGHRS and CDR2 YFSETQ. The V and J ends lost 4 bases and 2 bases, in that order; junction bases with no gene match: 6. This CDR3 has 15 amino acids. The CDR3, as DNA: TGCGCCAGCAGCACGACAGGGGTGAACACAGATACGCAGTATTTT. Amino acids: CASSTTGVNTDTQYF.

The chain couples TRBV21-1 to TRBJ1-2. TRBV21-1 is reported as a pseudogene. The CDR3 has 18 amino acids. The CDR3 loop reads CASSLESVGAAGGDGYTF. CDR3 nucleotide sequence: TGTGCCAGCAGCCTAGAGTCAGTCGGGGCCGCGGGAGGTGATGGCTACACCTTC.